The clone carrying this TCR beta chain was picked up a small number of times. Measured with immunoSEQ multiplex PCR; TCRdb has only the in-frame clones, and not every one. Among about 85,000 clones listed, less than 95% were seen once. These data belong to a study of technical replicates of blood from a few donors. Losses at the gene ends were 5 bases for V and 4 bases for J; bases not matched to a gene: 10. The V gene's germline CDR1 is LNHDA and CDR2 SQIVND (reference sequence). This CDR3 spans 18 amino acids. The clonotype originates from a human donor in good health. V usage is TRBV19 and J usage is TRBJ2-1; 14 bases agree with TRBD2. Sequencing was done on a sample of T cells isolated from PBMCs. The CDR3 loop is CASSPGTSGRGVYNEQFF. In DNA, the CDR3 is TGTGCCAGTAGTCCCGGGACTAGCGGGAGAGGGGTGTACAATGAGCAGTTCTTC.